This TCR beta chain was recorded in a study of graft-versus-host responses after intestinal transplantation (dated by TCRdb to the early 2020s). In the study overall: Multivisceral, liver-intestinal, or isolated intestinal transplants were received by the recipients. To identify alloreactive clones, pre-transplant mixed lymphocyte reaction products were sequenced and then compared with unstimulated pre-transplant donor and recipient T cells. A peak of at least 4% donor T cells among recipient peripheral blood mononuclear cells was the definition used for donor T cell macrochimerism. Every recipient was given anti-thymocyte globulin induction, then maintenance tacrolimus and steroids for roughly 3 years. Rather than going through the commercial service, samples from three later patients were sequenced in-house on an Illumina MiSeq and processed with MiXCR. After intestinal transplantation, graft-versus-host and host-versus-graft alloreactive T cell clones were followed in the graft, circulation and bone marrow using bulk TCR-beta CDR3 sequencing. The cohort enrolled 20 to 30 intestinal transplant recipients including one retransplant, and a few patients lacking pretransplant specimens were excluded. The research as a whole found: Early after transplant, peak levels of circulating GvH clones were associated with declines in HvG clones. Conclusions were limited by the relatively low number and heterogeneity of intestinal transplant patients. High GvH to HvG T cell clonal ratios were observed in the allografts of patients with donor T cell macrochimerism. GvH clones were detected in recipient bone marrow, and some appeared earlier in ileal mucosa or blood, consistent with an intestinal mucosal origin.

The method behind the library was the immunoSEQ multiplex PCR assay. For most patients, genomic DNA was isolated with the Qiagen DNeasy Blood and Tissue Kit and sent frozen to Adaptive Biotechnologies for TCR sequencing. Adaptive Biotechnologies carried out high-throughput TCR-beta CDR3 sequencing of genomic DNA for most patients. In the paper's pipeline: TCR sequencing data for roughly 20 patients were retrieved from Adaptive's ImmunoSEQ software; a few other patients were processed with MiXCR and VDJtools. CD4 versus CD8 sorting errors were corrected by removing sequences found in both subsets at a frequency ratio below 5:1. Because the origin of CDR3 nucleotide sequences shared between donor and recipient could not be assigned, those sequences were removed. At least 2-fold expansion over unstimulated cells and a minimum CFSE-low frequency of 0.002% (template counts) or 0.001% (read counts) were required for clones to be classified as alloreactive. Clones detected in sequenced pre-transplant spleen, lymph node, or MLR CFSE-low populations of the donor or recipient were defined as mappable. The cumulative frequency of alloreactive clones was calculated as a percentage of all sequences, weighted by copy number. As stored in TCRdb, this immuneACCESS dataset retains in-frame rearrangements with V and J assigned. A fraction of the clones does not appear; measured against another copy, unresolved V genes explain less than half of the discrepancy, and the remainder lacks a known reason. The V and J calls and clone size come from that table; D and trimming were worked out from the DNA. For this sample the table gives around 14,000 clones, of which under 40% were detected only once. Of the sample, 15% falls within the top ten clones.

Reading the label with the study, this specimen's time point is: cells obtained before transplantation from donor or recipient. In mixed lymphocyte reactions, approximately 200,000 CFSE-labeled pre-transplant responders were plated with approximately 200,000 irradiated violet-dye-labeled stimulators and cultured for around six days. Proliferating CD3+CD4+CFSE-low and CD3+CD8+CFSE-low responder cells were FACS-sorted on a BD Influx sorter after the mixed lymphocyte reaction. Turning to this clone: No base qualities exist here, and no much larger clone lies one base off it.

Trimming at the junction amounts to 5 bases on V and 6 bases on J, and the germline ends lie 10 bases apart. CDR1 and CDR2 are drawn from the germline V gene: SGHNT, YENEEA. The cysteine opens and the phenylalanine closes a CDR3 of 13 amino acids. The kept DNA is CDR3 alone, 39 bases in frame from the first base. The input for sequencing was alloreactive CD8+ T cells from a mixed lymphocyte reaction culture, taken before intestinal transplant. What the cell subset or site label conveys for this sample: CFSE-low proliferating T cells sorted from roughly six-day pre-transplant mixed lymphocyte reaction (GvH or HvG direction). This TCR came from a human patient who received an intestinal transplant. The chain employs TRBV11-3 and TRBJ2-2; D gene: possibly TRBD2, on 6 matching bases. The DNA is TGTGCCAGCAGCCCTCGGGGGTCCGGGGAGCTGTTTTTT. It encodes CASSPRGSGELFF.